These 18 T cell receptor beta chains were sequenced from one sample in a study of blood T cells in healthy people across ages. Sample-barcoded 5' priming and a J-beta primer mix drove a second PCR of roughly 7 to 11 cycles. TCRdb re-derived calls from the 5' RACE reads in MiXCR, one entry per CDR3 protein. The profile shows around 900,000 distinct CDR3 sequences, 29% of them singletons. Sequencing used blood. Source of these receptors: a woman of 80 years or more in good health.

This clonotype was picked up one time. This could be a read error, since a much larger clone is one nucleotide away. The chain is built from TRBV20-1 and TRBJ1-4; TRBD1 matches at 8 bases. The CDR3 is 13 residues long. The V gene end was trimmed by 2 bases and the J gene end by 12 bases; junction bases not matched to a gene: 8. Germline V lookup: CDR1 DFQATT, CDR2 SNEGSKA (reference sequence). DNA of the CDR3: TGCAGTGCTAGAAACTACAGGGGGGATGAACTGTTTTTT. It yields the protein CSARNYRGDELFF.

At least ten counts were recorded for this clonotype. This sequence joins TRBV6-1 and TRBJ2-5; D may correspond to TRBD1 or TRBD2 (5 bases each). CDR1 and CDR2 from the germline V gene are MNHNS and SASEGT. The V end was cut by 1 base, the J end by 2 bases, with 11 bases between. This CDR3 spans 15 amino acids. CDR3 sequence (DNA): TGTGCCAGCAGTGAAGTTATTGGGACGCAAGAGACCCAGTACTTC. Amino acid sequence: CASSEVIGTQETQYF.

As to this clonotype: This could be a read error, since a much larger clone is one nucleotide away. The chain links TRBV3-1 to TRBJ2-7; a weak D match, TRBD1 (5 bases). V was cut by 1 base and J by 4 bases, with 11 bases left in between. The CDR3 runs to 14 residues. Germline values: CDR1 LGHDT, CDR2 YNNKEL (reference sequence). As DNA, the CDR3 is TGTGCCAGCAGCCAAGGAGCAGGGTGGTACGAGCAGTACTTC. Its protein product is CASSQGAGWYEQYF.

This clonotype was recorded a few times. J is TRBJ2-4 and V is TRBV30; D could derive from TRBD1 or TRBD2 (5 bases each). This CDR3 contains 12 residues. CDR1 is GTSNPN, CDR2 SVGIG, per germline (reference sequence). Trimming took off 0 bases at V and 6 bases at J, with 6 bases between the two ends. The CDR3 sequence: CAWSVGGNIQYF. CDR3 DNA: TGTGCCTGGAGTGTTGGGGGAAACATTCAGTACTTC. Full variable domain (rest looked up from reference TRBV30 and TRBJ2-4): SQTIHQWPATLVQPVGSPLSLECTVEGTSNPNLYWYRQAAGRGLQLLFYSVGIGQISSEVPQNLSASRPQDRQFILSSKKLLLSDSGFYLCAWSVGGNIQYFGAGTRLSVL.

The chain couples TRBV4-3 to TRBJ2-3; 13 bases match TRBD2. The length of the CDR3 is 17 residues. V dropped 1 base and J dropped 6; count of bases not matched to a gene: 7. Germline V gene sequence: CDR1 LGHNA, CDR2 YSLEER. Here the CDR3 DNA reads TGCGCCAGCAGCCAAGGACCACTAGCGGGAGGGCTTGATACGCAGTATTTT. Translating gives CASSQGPLAGGLDTQYF.

V gene TRBV12-3 or TRBV12-4 combines with J gene TRBJ1-5, with 8 bases matching TRBD1. Trimming removed 5 bases from V and 6 bases from J; junction bases left unmatched: 6. The CDR3 length is 14 residues. The DNA for the CDR3 is TGTGCCAGCAGTCCAGGGGGCATAGGTCAGCCCCAGCATTTT. Translation: CASSPGGIGQPQHF.

This clonotype was counted a few times. The chain is built from TRBV20-1 and TRBJ2-5; the D call may be TRBD1 or TRBD2 (6 bases each). CDR1 is DFQATT and CDR2 is SNEGSKA in the germline V gene (reference sequence). This CDR3 comprises 15 residues. V was clipped by 2 bases and J by 4 bases, with 17 bases between them. As DNA, the CDR3 is TGCAGTGCTAGACGTCGGGGGCAGGGAATAGAGACCCAGTACTTC. This translates into CSARRRGQGIETQYF.

This clonotype was picked up many times. The V and J genes are TRBV4-3 and TRBJ1-2; 8 bases map to TRBD1. The CDR3 loop spans 14 amino acids. Looked up from germline, CDR1 is LGHNA and CDR2 is YSLEER. The junction had 12 bases not matched to a gene; V was cut back by 3 bases and J by 12 bases. CDR3 amino acids: CASSQGGQAGLHTF. CDR3 sequence (DNA): TGCGCCAGCAGCCAGGGGGGACAGGCAGGCTTGCACACCTTC.

Concerning this clonotype itself: A clone one base away is much larger, so this may be a read error. The chain is built from TRBV18 and TRBJ2-3; D gene ambiguous. Germline loops: CDR1 KGHSH, CDR2 LQKENI. The CDR3 totals 14 residues. The CDR3 loop reads CAGSLIPSTDTQYF. For the CDR3, the DNA is TGTGCCGGCTCACTAATACCCAGCACAGATACGCAGTATTTT. The whole variable domain, remainder taken from reference TRBV18 and TRBJ2-3, is NAGVMQNPRHLVRRRGQEARLRCSPMKGHSHVYWYRQLPEEGLKFMVYLQKENIIDESGMPKERFSAEFPKEGPSILRIQQVVRGDSAAYFCAGSLIPSTDTQYFGPGTRLTVL.

As for this clonotype: The junction does not match germline at one end; this may be a read error. The chain employs TRBV9 and TRBJ1-1; possible D gene TRBD1, 5 bases. The CDR3 totals 14 residues. Germline-derived CDR1 and CDR2 are SGDLS and YYNGEE. The CDR3 DNA reads as TGTGCCAGCAGCGTAGAACAGGAGAACACTGAGGCTTTCTTT. Its translation: CASSVEQENTEAFF.

On this clonotype: This may be a read error, as it is one base from a much larger clone. The V gene is TRBV20-1, the J gene TRBJ2-5; 11 nucleotides align to TRBD2. The CDR3 is 15 residues long. CDR1 and CDR2 (germline): DFQATT, SNEGSKA (reference sequence). The junction had 11 bases not matched to a gene; V was cut back by 0 bases and J by 11 bases. In DNA form, the CDR3 reads TGCAGTGCTAGAGATAACCTAGCGGGGGGCAATGAGCAGTACTTC. Translated: CSARDNLAGGNEQYF.

The table lists this clonotype with many counts. DNA for the CDR3: TGTGCCAGCAGCTTAGCGGGGCAGGGTGCAGATACGCAGTATTTT. Protein: CASSLAGQGADTQYF. The chain joins TRBV7-2 to TRBJ2-3; maybe TRBD1 (5 bases). The V gene lost 0 bases and the J gene lost 4 bases, with 11 bases spanning the gap. This CDR3 is built from 15 residues. The germline V gene encodes CDR1 SGHTA and CDR2 FQGNSA.

This clonotype has at least ten counts. The chain recombines TRBV7-2 with TRBJ2-1; D perhaps matches TRBD2 (6 bases). This CDR3 contains 14 residues. In germline, CDR1 is SGHTA, CDR2 FQGNSA. V dropped 1 base and J dropped 8 bases, with 12 bases sitting between them. CDR3 in amino acids: CASSLVSSVDEQFF. The CDR3 DNA is TGTGCCAGCAGCTTAGTTTCTAGCGTCGATGAGCAGTTCTTC.

J is TRBJ2-3 and V is TRBV30; 11 bases map to TRBD1. The CDR3 has 17 residues. V lost 2 bases, J lost 5 bases, and 12 bases stayed unmatched. Germline V CDR1 and CDR2: GTSNPN, SVGIG (reference sequence). Here the CDR3 reads CAWSRLRTGGGVDTQYF. CDR3 nucleotides: TGTGCCTGGAGTCGACTTCGGACAGGGGGCGGTGTAGATACGCAGTATTTT. Using reference TRBV30 and TRBJ2-3 for the parts outside the CDR3, the full variable domain is SQTIHQWPATLVQPVGSPLSLECTVEGTSNPNLYWYRQAAGRGLQLLFYSVGIGQISSEVPQNLSASRPQDRQFILSSKKLLLSDSGFYLCAWSRLRTGGGVDTQYFGPGTRLTVL.

The chain joins TRBV20-1 to TRBJ2-7; possible D gene TRBD1, 5 bases. The CDR3 sequence is 15 residues long. The germline V and J ends were trimmed by 0 bases and 2 bases, with 14 bases remaining between them. Germline lookup yields CDR1 DFQATT and CDR2 SNEGSKA (reference sequence). The CDR3 DNA is TGCAGTGCTAGAGATCTTGTGGGGCCACCCTACGAGCAGTACTTC. This translates into CSARDLVGPPYEQYF.

V gene TRBV7-9 combines with J gene TRBJ2-2; D call uncertain. V gave up 8 bases and J gave up 2 bases, with 12 bases separating them. Germline CDR1 and CDR2: SEHNR and FQNEAQ (reference sequence). The CDR3 is made up of 14 amino acids. The CDR3 loop is CASRIPGNTGELFF. The CDR3 DNA sequence: TGTGCCAGCCGCATCCCGGGCAACACCGGGGAGCTGTTTTTT.

Notes on this clonotype: The junction differs from germline at one of its ends, possibly a read error. The J gene is TRBJ2-2, the V gene TRBV10-1, with D tentatively TRBD2 (5 bases). This CDR3 has 14 residues. CDR1 and CDR2 from the germline V gene are WNHNN and SYGVQD (reference sequence). The CDR3 nucleotides are TGCGCCAGCAGTGAGAACATGAACACCGGGGAGCGGTTTTTT. Its translation: CASSENMNTGERFF.

This clonotype was seen at least ten times. V is TRBV11-2 and J is TRBJ2-7, with 7 nucleotides matching TRBD2. The CDR3 length is 14 residues. The V and J ends lost 7 bases and 3 bases, in that order; junction bases with no gene match: 9. Germline-derived CDR1 and CDR2 are SGHAT and FQNNGV. Here the CDR3 reads CASTLVGGSYEQYF. The CDR3 nucleotides are TGTGCCAGCACCCTAGTGGGAGGGAGCTACGAGCAGTACTTC.